A single T cell receptor beta chain is shown here with its context. Its target is unknown. This sample is part of a study of cytomegalovirus exposure and HLA in healthy donors. Study observations and caveats: No immune exposure information besides CMV serostatus was available. Rare TCR sequences predominated, though certain public TCRs were found in many donors. The classifier reportedly diagnosed cytomegalovirus status with high specificity and sensitivity.

Both 60 Vbeta primers and 13 Jbeta primers went into the PCR. The data were produced by immunoSEQ multiplex PCR, yet TCRdb's version contains in-frame clones alone and is incomplete. There are 140,000 to 150,000 clones in the sample, with 0.8% to 1% held by the top ten. After removal of 2 bases from V and 8 bases from J, the junction contained 8 bases not matched to a gene. This CDR3 spans 16 amino acids. The germline gives CDR1 MNHEY, CDR2 SVGAGI. Despite likely unrecorded immune exposures, the donors were nominally healthy at the time of sampling. The chain links TRBV6-5 to TRBJ2-1; 11 nucleotides agree with TRBD2. This TCR was sampled from a male donor in good health and CMV-seronegative. Specimen: PBMCs. CDR3 sequence: CASSYLGLAGEDEQFF. CDR3 DNA: TGTGCCAGCAGTTACCTTGGACTAGCGGGCGAAGATGAGCAGTTCTTC.